These 5 T cell receptor beta chains came from one sample sequenced in a study of T cells in women clearing cervical HPV infection. Repertoires were generated with immunoSEQ multiplex PCR, while TCRdb's copy carries only in-frame clones and drops some. The listing records fewer than 35,000 clones. Sequenced sample: blood buffy coat. The receptors shown here come from a woman aged 18-69 years with a cervical HPV16 infection that either progressed to CIN3+ or cleared (not recorded which).

Details on this clone: Read coverage stops 3 residues before the CDR3 terminus; the germline J gene supplies the remainder. The chain joins TRBV19 to TRBJ1-2; D gene unclear. This CDR3 has 17 amino acids. Germline V lookup: CDR1 LNHDA, CDR2 SQIVND (reference sequence). The CDR3 bases that were read are TGTGCCAGCGCCTTAAAAAATAGCGGGAGGGCCATAGATACC. Translating gives CASALKNSGRAIDT. The CDR3 in its entirety is CASALKNSGRAIDTYTF.

Concerning this clone itself: The read stops 3 residues short of the end of the CDR3; the missing end is completed from the germline J gene. The genes are TRBV5-1 and TRBJ1-5; D might be TRBD1 (6 bases). Trimming took 4 bases from V and 0 from J, leaving 11 bases between them. The V gene's germline CDR1 is SGHRS and CDR2 YFSETQ. The CDR3 totals 15 residues. CDR3 protein: CASSADSLSNQPQHF. The CDR3 bases that were read are TGCGCCAGCAGCGCGGACAGCCTTAGCAATCAGCCC.

Comment on this clone: The read terminates 3 residues before the CDR3 end, so the remaining end is supplied by the germline J gene. The rearrangement links TRBV30 to TRBJ1-1; 8 positions match TRBD1. The germline gives CDR1 GTSNPN, CDR2 SVGIG (reference sequence). The CDR3 is made up of 12 amino acids. The sequenced part of the CDR3 DNA is TGTGCCTGGAAGGCAGGGGGCGCCGGA. It specifies CAWKAGGAG. The CDR3, in full, reads CAWKAGGAGAFF.

Worth noting for this clone: The read gets to within 3 residues of the CDR3 end, and the germline J gene fills in the rest. The genes are TRBV11-3 and TRBJ2-7; 7 positions match TRBD1. Germline V lookup: CDR1 SGHNT, CDR2 YENEEA. The CDR3 is made up of 14 amino acids. V lost 5 bases to trimming and J lost 6 bases; unmatched junction nucleotides: 10. The covered CDR3 bases are TGTGCCAGCAGCAGAACAGGGGATCTCTCCGAG. This sequence encodes CASSRTGDLSE. In full, the CDR3 is CASSRTGDLSEQYF.

The CDR3 DNA, read in part, is TGTGCCGCGCGGGCTGATGGCGACGAG. It specifies CAARADGDE. In full, the CDR3 reads CAARADGDEQYF. V and J are TRBV2 and TRBJ2-7; tentatively, D is TRBD2 (5 bases). The CDR3 end falls 3 residues outside the read, so it is completed with the germline J gene. There are 12 residues in the CDR3. The germline V gene has CDR1 SNHLY and CDR2 FYNNEI. Trimming cost V 11 bases and J 5 bases, with 16 bases left between them.